The clone carrying this TCR beta chain showed up just a few times. The data are from a study of T cells in Graves' hyperthyroidism and ophthalmopathy. RNA transcripts were the template for amplifying TCR beta CDR3 regions. The HTBI set primed first-round TCR CDR3 RT-PCR. TCRdb re-derived calls from the multiplex PCR reads in MiXCR, one entry per CDR3 protein. There are about 840,000 distinct CDR3 sequences in the sample; roughly 40% occur only once, and about 9% lies in the top ten. Trimming left V 5 bases short and J 8 bases short, with 16 bases between. This CDR3 has 13 amino acids. Germline V CDR1 and CDR2: SGHDT, YYEEEE.

Sequenced material: blood. The chain has TRBV5-6 and TRBJ1-2, with D possibly TRBD1 on 6 matching bases. The receptor's source is a man between 18 and 35 years old with Graves' hyperthyroidism. CDR3 coding DNA: TGTGCCAGCAGGATGTGGGGGGCGCGGGGCTACACCTTC. Amino acids: CASRMWGARGYTF. Based on the CDR3 plus reference TRBV5-6 and TRBJ1-2, the full variable domain is DAGVTQSPTHLIKTRGQQVTLRCSPKSGHDTVSWYQQALGQGPQFIFQYYEEEERQRGNFPDRFSGHQFPNYSSELNVNALLLGDSALYLCASRMWGARGYTFGSGTRLTVV.